These 7 T cell receptor beta chains were sequenced from one sample in a study of response to subunit inactivated influenza vaccine. MiXCR, run by TCRdb on the RT-PCR reads, gives a single entry per CDR3 protein. The sample includes about 610,000 distinct CDR3 sequences, around 15% of them seen just once. The sequences come from PBMCs from blood, collected 11 to 12 days after vaccination. All receptors derive from a man over 45 who received an inactivated influenza vaccine.

V and J are TRBV3-1 and TRBJ2-5, with a weak D call TRBD2 (5 bases). The germline CDR1 and CDR2 sequences are LGHDT and YNNKEL (reference sequence). CDR3 size: 14 residues. Trimming took off 3 bases at V and 7 bases at J, with 15 bases between the two ends. The chain's CDR3 is CASSQFLGGGTQYF. CDR3 DNA sequence: TGTGCCAGCAGCCAGTTCCTCGGAGGCGGGACCCAGTACTTC.

J is TRBJ1-5 and V is TRBV9; D unresolved. The ends were cut back, 3 bases at V and 5 bases at J, with 15 bases in the middle. Germline V lookup: CDR1 SGDLS, CDR2 YYNGEE. The CDR3 length is 15 residues. The CDR3 DNA is TGTGCCAGCAGCGCCGGAGGTTCCCAGGATCAGCCCCAGCATTTT. This gives the protein CASSAGGSQDQPQHF.

This clonotype was detected a few times. The chain combines TRBV3-1 with TRBJ2-3; D is undetermined. The V gene's germline CDR1 is LGHDT and CDR2 YNNKEL (reference sequence). This CDR3 has 13 residues. Trimming stripped 0 bases from V and 12 bases from J, with 13 bases between. The CDR3 region has the DNA TGTGCCAGCAGCCAAGATCGAAAGGTTCCACAGTATTTT. Translated: CASSQDRKVPQYF.

The table lists this clonotype with a few counts. The chain recombines TRBV7-2 with TRBJ2-3, with D perhaps TRBD1 (5 bases). V was clipped by 0 bases and J by 4 bases, with 8 bases between them. This CDR3 comprises 14 residues. Germline lookup yields CDR1 SGHTA and CDR2 FQGNSA. The CDR3 sequence: CASSLAQGPDTQYF. The CDR3 DNA follows: TGTGCCAGCAGCTTAGCCCAGGGCCCAGATACGCAGTATTTT.

This clonotype was counted between two and nine times. The rearrangement uses TRBV3-1 and TRBJ1-1; D possibly corresponds to TRBD1 (6 bases). CDR3 length equals 15 residues. The germline gives CDR1 LGHDT, CDR2 YNNKEL (reference sequence). V shed 4 bases and J shed 2 bases, with 14 bases lying between them. The CDR3: CASSPSGTPNTEAFF. DNA of the CDR3: TGTGCCAGCAGCCCCTCCGGGACACCTAACACTGAAGCTTTCTTT.

The rearrangement joins TRBV7-9 to TRBJ2-7; 9 bases align to TRBD1. The CDR3 is 15 amino acids. V lost 5 bases, J lost 9 bases, and 14 bases stayed unmatched. Germline V CDR1 and CDR2: SEHNR, FQNEAQ (reference sequence). The chain's CDR3 is CASSPSPRQGVVQYF. The CDR3 bases are TGTGCCAGCAGCCCTTCGCCGAGACAGGGGGTCGTGCAGTACTTC.

The chain employs TRBV18 and TRBJ2-7, with 13 nucleotides matching TRBD2. V shed 4 bases, J shed 0 bases, and the junction held 6 bases outside the gene matches. Germline V CDR1 and CDR2: KGHSH, LQKENI. CDR3 length equals 17 residues. The CDR3 bases are TGTGCCAGCTCACAAGGACTAGCGGGGGCCCCCTCCTACGAGCAGTACTTC. This translates into CASSQGLAGAPSYEQYF.